This TCR beta chain was obtained from a study of cytomegalovirus exposure and HLA in healthy donors. Use of 60 Vbeta and 13 Jbeta primers characterized the PCR. The table came from immunoSEQ multiplex PCR; TCRdb's copy has only in-frame clones and leaves some out. Among 80,000 to 100,000 clones listed, more than 60% were seen once. This clone was counted a few times. This CDR3 contains 16 residues. CDR1 and CDR2 from the germline V gene are SGHAT and FQNNGV. The trim removed 1 base at V and 5 bases at J, leaving 10 bases unmatched. What was sequenced was PBMCs. This receptor was identified in a man aged 50-60 years in good health and CMV-seronegative. The V gene is TRBV11-2, the J gene TRBJ2-5; TRBD2 agrees at 7 bases. The CDR3 reads CASSLVWREQWETQYF. The CDR3 nucleotides are TGTGCCAGCAGCTTAGTCTGGCGGGAGCAGTGGGAGACCCAGTACTTC.